A selection of T cell receptor beta chains follows, all from one sample in a study of OX40 agonist ivuxolimab in advanced cancers. Produced via immunoSEQ multiplex PCR; TCRdb's table is partial and in-frame only. The data contain about 35,000 clones, approximately 79% of them singletons. Sequencing used CD4+ or CD8+ T cells sorted from blood, obtained in a trial of the OX40 agonist ivuxolimab. Receptors were obtained from an adult with an advanced solid tumor such as melanoma, head and neck, liver or kidney cancer. Both conserved end residues are part of each CDR3. A D gene is named only where the DNA matches it firmly. Clone size is given for some rows only: seen once, a few or many times, or a class if the clone is expanded.

clone size: once
D gene: TRBD1
V gene: TRBV6-5
J gene: TRBJ1-1
CDR3 protein: CASRGQGAGDTEAFF
CDR3 DNA: TGTGCCAGCAGGGGACAGGGGGCCGGGGACACTGAAGCTTTCTTT

clone size: few
D gene: -
V gene: TRBV5-4
J gene: TRBJ2-2
CDR3 protein: CATSRVSGELFF
CDR3 DNA: TGTGCCACCTCTAGGGTATCGGGGGAGCTGTTTTTT

clone size: few
D gene: -
V gene: TRBV11-1
J gene: TRBJ2-1
CDR3 protein: CASSYRGLDNEQFF
CDR3 DNA: TGTGCCAGCAGCTACCGGGGGCTGGACAATGAGCAGTTCTTC

clone size: -
D gene: -
V gene: TRBV2
J gene: TRBJ2-7
CDR3 protein: CASKYRQYEQYF
CDR3 DNA: TGTGCCAGCAAATACAGGCAATACGAGCAGTACTTC

clone size: few
D gene: -
V gene: TRBV14
J gene: TRBJ2-7
CDR3 protein: CASSPTRSSYEQYF
CDR3 DNA: TGTGCCAGCAGCCCGACCCGAAGCTCCTACGAGCAGTACTTC

clone size: -
D gene: -
V gene: TRBV9
J gene: TRBJ1-2
CDR3 protein: CASSATWTGGYTF
CDR3 DNA: TGTGCCAGCAGCGCTACTTGGACGGGCGGCTACACCTTC

clone size: -
D gene: -
V gene: TRBV7-9
J gene: TRBJ1-6
CDR3 protein: CASSLRGGSYNSPLHF
CDR3 DNA: TGTGCCAGCAGCTTACGGGGGGGATCCTATAATTCACCCCTCCACTTT

clone size: -
D gene: -
V gene: TRBV10-2
J gene: TRBJ1-6
CDR3 protein: CASSVVNSPLHF
CDR3 DNA: TGCGCCAGCAGTGTGGTGAATTCACCCCTCCACTTT

clone size: medium-sized
D gene: TRBD2
V gene: TRBV28
J gene: TRBJ2-1
CDR3 protein: CASSLMGEGNEQFF
CDR3 DNA: TGTGCCAGCAGTTTAATGGGGGAGGGCAATGAGCAGTTCTTC

clone size: -
D gene: TRBD1
V gene: TRBV6-6
J gene: TRBJ1-2
CDR3 protein: CASKSDRDFSGYTF
CDR3 DNA: TGTGCCAGCAAAAGCGACAGGGATTTTAGCGGCTACACCTTC

clone size: few
D gene: -
V gene: TRBV6-1
J gene: TRBJ2-7
CDR3 protein: CASSSGGTGPFEQYF
CDR3 DNA: TGTGCCAGCAGTTCCGGGGGCACAGGACCTTTCGAGCAGTACTTC

clone size: once
D gene: -
V gene: TRBV6-1
J gene: TRBJ2-1
CDR3 protein: CASSREANYNEQFF
CDR3 DNA: TGTGCCAGCAGTCGGGAAGCAAATTACAATGAGCAGTTCTTC

clone size: few
D gene: -
V gene: TRBV9
J gene: TRBJ1-4
CDR3 protein: CASSATTTNEKLFF
CDR3 DNA: TGTGCCAGCAGCGCGACAACAACTAATGAAAAACTGTTTTTT

clone size: -
D gene: -
V gene: TRBV5-6
J gene: TRBJ2-7
CDR3 protein: CASSLRVNTGGEQYF
CDR3 DNA: TGTGCCAGCAGCTTGAGGGTCAACACCGGGGGCGAGCAGTACTTC

clone size: -
D gene: -
V gene: TRBV27
J gene: TRBJ1-1
CDR3 protein: CASSDGMNTEAFF
CDR3 DNA: TGTGCCTCCTCGGACGGGATGAACACTGAAGCTTTCTTT

clone size: -
D gene: -
V gene: TRBV5-1
J gene: TRBJ2-1
CDR3 protein: CASSLETGKRYDEQFF
CDR3 DNA: TGCGCCAGCAGCTTGGAGACGGGTAAAAGGTACGATGAGCAGTTCTTC

clone size: -
D gene: TRBD1
V gene: TRBV11-3
J gene: TRBJ2-2
CDR3 protein: CASSPGTGNTGELFF
CDR3 DNA: TGTGCCAGCAGTCCCGGGACAGGGAACACCGGGGAGCTGTTTTTT

clone size: -
D gene: TRBD1
V gene: TRBV5-1
J gene: TRBJ2-3
CDR3 protein: CASSWGGTGARTDTQYF
CDR3 DNA: TGCGCCAGCAGCTGGGGTGGAACAGGGGCCCGAACAGATACGCAGTATTTT

clone size: -
D gene: -
V gene: TRBV5-6
J gene: TRBJ1-1
CDR3 protein: CASSSGQFEAFF
CDR3 DNA: TGTGCCAGCAGCTCCGGACAGTTTGAAGCTTTCTTT

clone size: -
D gene: TRBD2
V gene: TRBV10-2
J gene: TRBJ2-5
CDR3 protein: CASSESWITRGGETQYF
CDR3 DNA: TGCGCCAGCAGTGAGTCGTGGATAACACGGGGGGGGGAGACCCAGTACTTC

clone size: -
D gene: TRBD2
V gene: TRBV30
J gene: TRBJ2-3
CDR3 protein: CAWSWGGYTDTQYF
CDR3 DNA: TGTGCCTGGTCTTGGGGGGGGTACACAGATACGCAGTATTTT

clone size: -
D gene: TRBD1
V gene: TRBV19
J gene: TRBJ1-6
CDR3 protein: CASSDRTGGSSYNSPLHF
CDR3 DNA: TGTGCCAGTAGTGACCGGACAGGGGGGAGCTCCTATAATTCACCCCTCCACTTT

clone size: -
D gene: -
V gene: TRBV11-1
J gene: TRBJ2-3
CDR3 protein: CASSLRGTDTQYF
CDR3 DNA: TGTGCCAGCAGTCTTAGGGGAACAGATACGCAGTATTTT

clone size: -
D gene: TRBD2
V gene: TRBV5-1
J gene: TRBJ2-7
CDR3 protein: CASSLGDYQYEQYF
CDR3 DNA: TGCGCCAGCAGCTTGGGGGACTACCAGTACGAGCAGTACTTC

clone size: -
D gene: -
V gene: TRBV2
J gene: TRBJ2-5
CDR3 protein: CASSLGPGETQYF
CDR3 DNA: TGTGCCAGCAGTCTTGGACCCGGAGAGACCCAGTACTTC

clone size: -
D gene: -
V gene: TRBV7-9
J gene: TRBJ2-5
CDR3 protein: CASSLGFSSETQYF
CDR3 DNA: TGTGCCAGCAGTTTGGGATTCTCGTCAGAGACCCAGTACTTC

clone size: -
D gene: TRBD2
V gene: TRBV12-5
J gene: TRBJ2-3
CDR3 protein: CASGLVRQREKENTQYF
CDR3 DNA: TGTGCTAGTGGTTTGGTACGTCAGCGGGAGAAGGAAAACACGCAGTATTTT

clone size: -
D gene: -
V gene: TRBV18
J gene: TRBJ2-3
CDR3 protein: CASSPQGGGSPNTQYF
CDR3 DNA: TGTGCCAGCTCACCTCAAGGAGGCGGATCCCCAAATACGCAGTATTTT

clone size: -
D gene: TRBD1
V gene: TRBV5-4
J gene: TRBJ2-1
CDR3 protein: CASSPPDRASDEQFF
CDR3 DNA: TGTGCCAGCAGCCCTCCGGACAGGGCTTCTGATGAGCAGTTCTTC

clone size: -
D gene: TRBD1
V gene: TRBV5-6
J gene: TRBJ2-1
CDR3 protein: CASSLAGQGSYNEQFF
CDR3 DNA: TGTGCCAGCAGCTTGGCTGGACAGGGGTCCTACAATGAGCAGTTCTTC

clone size: -
D gene: -
V gene: TRBV6-6
J gene: TRBJ1-5
CDR3 protein: CASSYVQSNQPQHF
CDR3 DNA: TGTGCCAGCAGTTACGTACAGAGCAATCAGCCCCAGCATTTT

clone size: -
D gene: TRBD1
V gene: TRBV7-9
J gene: TRBJ2-1
CDR3 protein: CASSRQGWNEQFF
CDR3 DNA: TGTGCCAGCAGCCGACAGGGGTGGAATGAGCAGTTCTTC

clone size: -
D gene: -
V gene: TRBV5-8
J gene: TRBJ1-1
CDR3 protein: CASNLWAGKGNTEAFF
CDR3 DNA: TGTGCCAGCAACCTTTGGGCAGGGAAGGGTAACACTGAAGCTTTCTTT

clone size: -
D gene: -
V gene: TRBV19
J gene: TRBJ2-6
CDR3 protein: CASLTSSGANVLTF
CDR3 DNA: TGTGCCAGTCTCACAAGTTCTGGGGCCAACGTCCTGACTTTC